This is a list of T cell receptor beta chains from one sample in a study of blood T cells in healthy people across ages. TCRdb re-called the 5' RACE reads with MiXCR, one entry per CDR3 protein. The table lists over a million distinct CDR3 sequences, 59% of them singletons. The source material was blood. The receptors shown here come from a young man in good health. CDR3s include the opening cysteine and the closing phenylalanine or tryptophan.

15,TRBJ2-3,TRBV15,CATSRVRGSTDTQYF
14,NA,TRBV15,CATSGVGGSYEQYF
11,TRBJ2-7,TRBV28,CASSFTNEQYF
18,TRBJ2-1,TRBV4-3,CASSQDHRAGTGGNEQFF
17,TRBJ2-7,TRBV5-1,CASSLEILRQGAYEQYF
15,TRBJ1-1,TRBV7-2,CASSPDRIMNTEAFF
14,NA,TRBV29-1,CSVDGLAGAYEQYF
16,TRBJ2-7,TRBV3-1,CASSPGAGVLMYEQYF
16,TRBJ2-7,TRBV4-1,CASSQDARQGNYEQYF
13,NA,TRBV6-2/TRBV6-3,CASSPRSAHEQYF
14,TRBJ1-5,TRBV27,CASRGLDSNQPQHF
15,TRBJ2-3,TRBV20-1,CSARDPGLGTDTQYF
14,TRBJ2-2,TRBV4-1,CASSRQEYTGELFF
15,TRBJ1-3,TRBV2,CASSEGQSSGNTIYF
15,TRBJ2-1,TRBV25-1,CASSESPGRYNEQFF
15,TRBJ1-5,TRBV7-2,CASSLRFGPGQPQHF
12,TRBJ2-1,TRBV29-1,CSHGGGNNEQFF
14,TRBJ2-1,TRBV29-1,CSVPRLAGVGEQFF
14,TRBJ1-6,TRBV6-6,CASSYSQGDSPLHF
12,TRBJ2-7,TRBV10-3,CAISESGNEQYF
15,TRBJ2-2,TRBV4-3,CASSQDRVATGELFF
14,TRBJ2-1,TRBV2,CASNNQGAYNEQFF
15,TRBJ2-7,TRBV7-2,CASSLRLAATGEQYF
16,TRBJ2-6,TRBV11-2,CASSSRGLGGANVLTF
14,TRBJ2-1,TRBV7-8,CASSSVAGASEQFF
15,TRBJ2-3,TRBV15,CATSRDLAGTDTQYF
13,TRBJ2-5,TRBV20-1,CSASPGIQETQYF
16,TRBJ1-2,TRBV4-1,CASSQGEPSPLYGYTF
15,TRBJ2-3,TRBV28,CASSRASGGSDTQYF
17,TRBJ2-4,TRBV10-3,CAISESFRGLAKNIQYF
14,NA,TRBV4-1,CASSQIAGVYEQYF
15,TRBJ2-3,TRBV5-1,CASSRRGTSTDTQYF
13,TRBJ1-2,TRBV29-1,CSVEKAGNYGYTF
13,TRBJ2-1,TRBV10-3,CATGTGTYNEQFF
15,TRBJ1-2,TRBV9,CASSLGHHLSYGYTF
16,TRBJ2-7,TRBV21-1,CASSKVGGIQSYEQYF
12,TRBJ1-1,TRBV10-3,CAIKNMNTEAFF
14,NA,TRBV29-1,CSVGFGTEHGEQYF
14,TRBJ2-2,TRBV4-2,CASSQDLNTGEPFF
15,TRBJ2-7,TRBV7-2,CASSLGGPPHPEQYF
12,TRBJ2-7,TRBV27,CATGRQAYEQYF
17,TRBJ2-1,TRBV3-1,CASSQDLVGQINNEQFF
13,TRBJ1-1,TRBV12-3/TRBV12-4,CASRRQGRTEAFF
18,TRBJ2-2,TRBV10-3,CAISESDRQGRGTGELFF
18,TRBJ2-3,TRBV6-5,CASSFEPPQSLRTDTQYF
14,TRBJ1-2,TRBV2,CASSGTGRNYGYTF
14,TRBJ2-7,TRBV6-2/TRBV6-3,CASSGRVRLDEQYF
15,TRBJ2-2,TRBV4-1,CASSRTQGANGELFF
14,TRBJ2-3,TRBV11-2,CASSLGLGGGTQYF
17,TRBJ2-6,TRBV4-1,CASSLGVFNSGANVLTF
21,TRBJ2-6,TRBV12-2,CASRLSQWSQDRFSGANVLTF